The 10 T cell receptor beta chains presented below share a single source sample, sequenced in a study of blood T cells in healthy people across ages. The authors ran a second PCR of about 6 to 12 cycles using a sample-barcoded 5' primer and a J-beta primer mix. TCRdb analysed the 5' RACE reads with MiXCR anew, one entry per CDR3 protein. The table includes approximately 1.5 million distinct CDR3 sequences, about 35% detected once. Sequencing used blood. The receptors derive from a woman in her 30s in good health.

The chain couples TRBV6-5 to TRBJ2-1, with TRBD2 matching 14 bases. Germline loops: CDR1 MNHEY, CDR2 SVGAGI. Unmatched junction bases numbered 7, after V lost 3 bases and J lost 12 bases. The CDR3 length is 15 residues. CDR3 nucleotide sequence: TGTGCCAGCAGTTATGGGACTAGCGGGAGTCAAGGGCAGTTCTTC. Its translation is CASSYGTSGSQGQFF.

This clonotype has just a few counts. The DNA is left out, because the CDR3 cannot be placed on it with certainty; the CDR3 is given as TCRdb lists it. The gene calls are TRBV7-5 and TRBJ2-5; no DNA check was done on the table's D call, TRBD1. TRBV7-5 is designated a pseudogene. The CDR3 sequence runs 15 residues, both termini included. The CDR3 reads CISVSEAWTVYEQYF.

The CDR3 bases are TGTGCCAGCAGGACGAACCGGGACTTCTCCTACGAGCAGTACTTC. Translated: CASRTNRDFSYEQYF. The chain combines TRBV6-1 with TRBJ2-7; D is perhaps TRBD2 (6 bases). Trimming pared 6 bases from V and 0 bases from J, leaving 15 bases between. The CDR3 consists of 15 residues. Per germline, CDR1 MNHNS and CDR2 SASEGT.

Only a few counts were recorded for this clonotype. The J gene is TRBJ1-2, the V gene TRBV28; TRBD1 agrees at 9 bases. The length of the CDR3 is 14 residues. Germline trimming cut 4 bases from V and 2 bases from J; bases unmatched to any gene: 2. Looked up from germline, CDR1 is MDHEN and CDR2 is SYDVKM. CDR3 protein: CASSWGQGNYGYTF. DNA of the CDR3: TGTGCCAGCAGTTGGGGACAGGGCAACTATGGCTACACCTTC.

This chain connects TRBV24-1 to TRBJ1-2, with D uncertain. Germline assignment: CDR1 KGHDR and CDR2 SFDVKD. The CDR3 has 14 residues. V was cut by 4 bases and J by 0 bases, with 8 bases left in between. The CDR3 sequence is CATSEPGTNYGYTF. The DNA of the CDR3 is TGTGCCACCAGTGAACCCGGGACTAACTATGGCTACACCTTC.

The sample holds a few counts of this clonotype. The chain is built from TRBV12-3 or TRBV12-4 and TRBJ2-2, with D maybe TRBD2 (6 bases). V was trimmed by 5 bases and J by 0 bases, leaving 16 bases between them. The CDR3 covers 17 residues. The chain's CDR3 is CASSPGRVAANTGELFF. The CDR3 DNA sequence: TGTGCCAGCAGTCCAGGCAGGGTAGCGGCGAACACCGGGGAGCTGTTTTTT.

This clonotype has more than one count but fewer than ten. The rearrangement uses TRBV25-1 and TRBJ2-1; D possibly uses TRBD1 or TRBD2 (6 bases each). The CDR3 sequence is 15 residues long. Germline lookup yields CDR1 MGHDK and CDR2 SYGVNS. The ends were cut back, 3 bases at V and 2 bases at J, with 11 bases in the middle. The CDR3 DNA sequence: TGTGCCAGCAGTGAGGAGGGGACACCCTACAATGAGCAGTTCTTC. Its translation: CASSEEGTPYNEQFF.

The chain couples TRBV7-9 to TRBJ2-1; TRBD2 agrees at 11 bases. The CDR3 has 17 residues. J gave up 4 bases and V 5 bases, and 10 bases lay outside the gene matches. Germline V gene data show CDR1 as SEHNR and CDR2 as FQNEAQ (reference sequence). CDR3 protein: CASSPTSGTIEYNEQFF. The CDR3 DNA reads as TGTGCCAGCAGCCCGACTAGCGGGACGATCGAATACAATGAGCAGTTCTTC.

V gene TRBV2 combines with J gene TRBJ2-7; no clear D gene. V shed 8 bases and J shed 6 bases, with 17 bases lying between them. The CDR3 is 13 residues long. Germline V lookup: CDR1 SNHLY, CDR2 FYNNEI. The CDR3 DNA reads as TGTGCCAGCGCCCGGACGGCCCCCGGCGAGCAGTACTTC. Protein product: CASARTAPGEQYF. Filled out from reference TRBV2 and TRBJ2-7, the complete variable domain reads EPEVTQTPSHQVTQMGQEVILRCVPISNHLYFYWYRQILGQKVEFLVSFYNNEISEKSEIFDDQFSVERPDGSNFTLKIRSTKLEDSAMYFCASARTAPGEQYFGPGTRLTVT.

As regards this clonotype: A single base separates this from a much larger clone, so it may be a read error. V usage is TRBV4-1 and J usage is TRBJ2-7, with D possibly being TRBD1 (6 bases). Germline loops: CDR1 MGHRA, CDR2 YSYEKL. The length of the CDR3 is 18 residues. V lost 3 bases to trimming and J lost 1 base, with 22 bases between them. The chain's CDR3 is CASSHPPGQGSRSYEQYF. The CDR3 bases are TGCGCCAGCAGCCATCCCCCGGGCCAGGGGTCGAGATCCTACGAGCAGTACTTC.